This T cell receptor beta chain was profiled in a study of tumor and adjacent non-tumor tissue in lung cancer. The wider study: Stage I to III disease affected over nine men and about 5 women aged about 31 to 85. Study findings and constraints: Significantly higher TCR diversity was found in tumor than normal lung.

The library came from three nested PCR rounds adapted from ARM-PCR protocols. TCRdb analysed the multiplex PCR reads with MiXCR anew, one entry per CDR3 protein. The sample contains some 70,000 distinct CDR3 sequences, approximately 71% of which appear only once. Germline CDR1 and CDR2: SQVTM and ANQGSEA. V lost 6 bases and J lost 8, with 7 bases in between. The CDR3 covers 10 residues. This clonotype was observed once. What it recognizes is unknown. No cell sorting was done before RNA was extracted from the tissue. More than 3 cm separated this lung sample from the edge of the tumor. Between August and November 2014, newly diagnosed, chemotherapy-naive lung cancer patients underwent thoracic surgery in China.

The chain links TRBV29-1 to TRBJ2-2; D unclear. The clonotype comes from a woman aged 50 to 60 with non-small cell lung cancer. Sequencing was carried out using distant non-tumor lung tissue. The CDR3, as DNA: TGCAGCGTACTTAGTGGGGAGCTGTTTTTT. Protein sequence: CSVLSGELFF.